This note documents a single T cell receptor beta chain sequence. What it binds is not known. Measured with immunoSEQ multiplex PCR; TCRdb has only the in-frame clones, and not every one. The table records about 190,000 clones, more than 75% of them present only once. The CDR3 consists of 14 residues. V lost 6 bases and J 2 bases, leaving 11 bases between the germline ends. In germline, CDR1 is MNHEY, CDR2 SVGAGI. This specimen belongs to a study of T cell responses to AZD1222 COVID-19 vaccine. Study-level findings and limits: The CD4 TCRs associated with vaccination extended across spike and predominated at 160-218 and 743-854.

This sequence was found in an adult in good health. The chain joins TRBV6-5 to TRBJ1-5; D ambiguous. The input for sequencing was peripheral blood, taken on day 0 of MenACWY control vaccination. CDR3 sequence reads: CASRPGSGNQPQHF. CDR3 coding DNA: TGTGCCAGCAGACCGGGCTCGGGCAATCAGCCCCAGCATTTT.